Below, 8 T cell receptor beta chains from the same sample are listed, as sequenced in a study of T cell repertoires in cytomegalovirus infection. Their antigen targets remain unknown. One entry per CDR3 protein, called by TCRdb with MiXCR from the reads. Among 55,000 to 70,000 distinct CDR3 sequences, 25% to 40% were seen once, and the ten largest hold about three quarters. Sequencing input: PBMCs, sequenced either directly or after in vitro stimulation (not recorded which). These receptor sequences come from a human donor in good health (CMV status not recorded). Some clones in this sample may be carry-over from other donors' samples.

This clonotype was seen more than once but under ten times. CDR3 protein: CASSQSVYEQYF. The DNA for the CDR3 is TGTGCCAGCAGTCAGAGCGTCTACGAGCAGTACTTC. V gene TRBV7-9 combines with J gene TRBJ2-7; unclear D gene. V dropped 6 bases and J dropped 3 bases, with 9 bases sitting between them. Per germline, CDR1 SEHNR and CDR2 FQNEAQ (reference sequence). The CDR3 has 12 residues.

This clonotype was detected a few times. CDR3 region: CSARVAGGLNGELFF. The CDR3 DNA reads TGCAGTGCTAGGGTCGCGGGAGGGCTGAACGGGGAGCTGTTTTTT. The J gene is TRBJ2-2, the V gene TRBV20-1, with TRBD2 matching over 9 bases. The trim removed 3 bases at V and 7 bases at J, leaving 9 bases unmatched. The length of the CDR3 is 15 residues. Germline values: CDR1 DFQATT, CDR2 SNEGSKA (reference sequence).

The chain combines TRBV2 with TRBJ1-1; D is unresolved. CDR3 length: 14 amino acids. The ends were cut back, 3 bases at V and 6 bases at J, with 14 bases in the middle. Germline CDR1 SNHLY, CDR2 FYNNEI. CDR3 DNA sequence: TGTGCCAGCAGTGACCCACGCATCCCTTCTGAAGCTTTCTTT. Residues: CASSDPRIPSEAFF. Using reference TRBV2 and TRBJ1-1 for the parts outside the CDR3, the full variable domain is EPEVTQTPSHQVTQMGQEVILRCVPISNHLYFYWYRQILGQKVEFLVSFYNNEISEKSEIFDDQFSVERPDGSNFTLKIRSTKLEDSAMYFCASSDPRIPSEAFFGQGTRLTVV.

This clonotype has only one observation. The V and J genes are TRBV11-3 and TRBJ2-1; the match to TRBD1 covers 8 bases. V was clipped by 5 bases and J by 7 bases; unmatched bases: 7. This CDR3 has 14 amino acids. Germline lookup yields CDR1 SGHNT and CDR2 YENEEA. CDR3 DNA: TGTGCCAGCAGCCTAAGGACAGGGCGGAATGAGCAGTTCTTC. It translates to CASSLRTGRNEQFF.

The rearrangement links TRBV4-1 to TRBJ2-1; 7 bases line up with TRBD2. V was pared by 2 bases and J by 10 bases, with 14 bases of the junction left unmatched. The CDR3 spans 16 residues. Looked up from germline, CDR1 is MGHRA and CDR2 is YSYEKL. The CDR3 reads CASSQYVTSPRDEQFF. CDR3 DNA: TGCGCCAGCAGCCAATATGTGACTAGCCCACGTGACGAGCAGTTCTTC.

This CDR3 reads CASSEMGGPDTQYF. CDR3 DNA sequence: TGTGCCAGCAGTGAAATGGGGGGGCCAGATACGCAGTATTTT. The chain couples TRBV6-1 to TRBJ2-3, with a weak D call TRBD2 (7 bases). V lost 2 bases to trimming and J lost 4 bases, with 10 bases between them. The CDR3 totals 14 residues. Germline V gene data show CDR1 as MNHNS and CDR2 as SASEGT.

This clonotype appeared a few times. V is TRBV20-1 and J is TRBJ2-1, with 10 bases aligning to TRBD2. There are 13 residues in the CDR3. CDR1 and CDR2 from the germline V gene are DFQATT and SNEGSKA (reference sequence). V was clipped by 7 bases and J by 5 bases; unmatched bases: 5. The CDR3 bases are TGCAGTGGGCTCGGGACTAGCGACAATGAGCAGTTCTTC. Protein product: CSGLGTSDNEQFF.

This clonotype was detected a few times. The chain couples TRBV7-6 to TRBJ2-1, with D possibly matching TRBD2 (6 bases). The CDR3 sequence is 17 residues long. Between the trimmed V and J ends, which lost 5 bases and 0 bases, there was a span of 17 bases. Looked up from germline, CDR1 is SGHVS and CDR2 is FNYEAQ. Here the CDR3 DNA reads TGTGCCAGCAGCCGAACCTCGGACGGGGGCTCCTACAATGAGCAGTTCTTC. It yields the protein CASSRTSDGGSYNEQFF.